This entry is about one TCR beta chain. What antigen it recognizes has not been identified. Base qualities are not at hand, and no much larger clone is one base apart. This entry belongs to a study of blood T cell repertoires in COVID-19 (dated by TCRdb to 2019 to 2021). About the investigation overall: The collaborator samples originated in the United States, Italy and Spain and spanned the acute and convalescent phases of COVID-19. The material from the prospective study consisted of cDNA or gDNA derived from T cells, B-cell-depleted T cells, or PBMCs. The dataset comprised deeply sampled blood TCRbeta repertoires from subjects exposed to, actively infected with, or recovered from COVID-19. The repertoires were released in a freely available public database intended as a resource for research on the immune response to SARS-CoV-2. Samples came from the ongoing ImmuneRACE study (first 160 participants) plus 1,254 subjects from 6 global collaborators. The sample metadata nearly always contained a de-identified subject ID, COVID-19 status, age in years and sex. HLA class I and class II types, where available, came from metadata supplied by the sample provider rather than from assay-based typing.

Results and caveats for the whole study, not just this receptor: Clinical and demographic metadata were provided uncurated, with the amount varying by source and participant.

TCRbeta CDR3 regions were amplified from genomic DNA using the immunoSEQ Assay, a bias-controlled multiplex PCR. Processing in the source paper ran as follows. The number of nucleated cells in each sample was estimated from the amplification of reference gene primers within the assay. To quantify the absolute abundance of each unique TCRbeta CDR3 rearrangement, sequence reads were collapsed and filtered. For each sample, productive Simpson clonality was calculated as the square root of Simpson's diversity index over productive rearrangements. TCRdb took this table from immuneACCESS and kept in-frame rearrangements with V and J called. Such tables lack part of the clones; where checked against another copy, unresolved V genes explain under half of the gap, and the rest is unexplained. Clone size and V and J calls were adopted from that table, with D and trimming inferred from the DNA. This sample is represented by about 280,000 clones; about four fifths of them were singletons. 9.4% of the sample comes from the top ten.

Another Seattle source contributed samples from volunteer blood donors who had recovered from COVID-19. Each collaborating institution followed its own protocols to collect whole blood in K2EDTA tubes. For TCRbeta analysis, collaborator samples were shipped as frozen whole blood, as isolated PBMCs, or as DNA extracted from either sample type. This TCR was sampled from a woman between 45 and 60 years old who had recovered from COVID-19. Sample: peripheral blood.

This receptor carries the CDR3 CASSQDKGGPETQYF. The DNA sequence reads TGTGCCAGCAGCCAGGATAAAGGGGGCCCGGAGACCCAGTACTTC. Here the chain combines TRBV4-2 and TRBJ2-5; 7 central nucleotides agree with TRBD1. Here V drops 3 bases and J drops 5 bases, and the junction holds 9 bases not matched to any gene. The CDR3 measures 15 amino acids from cysteine to phenylalanine. Only the CDR3 DNA is retained, 45 bases long and in frame from the first base. For CDR1 and CDR2, the germline V gene lists LGHNA and YNFKEQ.